The following is a T cell receptor beta chain sequence with its context. This sample is part of a study of T cell responses to AZD1222 COVID-19 vaccine. This CDR3 is built from 13 residues. V gave up 3 bases and J gave up 9 bases; unmatched junction bases: 5. In germline, CDR1 is SGHTA, CDR2 FQGNSA. The method was immunoSEQ multiplex PCR; TCRdb's version includes in-frame clones alone and lacks a portion of them. The repertoire holds about 150,000 clones, with about nine tenths as singletons. The starting material was peripheral blood, obtained 28 days after the second AZD1222 dose. This chain uses TRBV7-2 with TRBJ2-1; 7 positions match TRBD2. The TCR comes from an adult who received the AZD1222 COVID-19 vaccine. The CDR3 sequence: CASSFRAGVEQFF. CDR3 nucleotides: TGTGCCAGCAGCTTCAGGGCGGGAGTTGAGCAGTTCTTC.